This is a list of T cell receptor beta chains from one sample in a study of sequential checkpoint blockade in melanoma. Only in-frame clones appear in the TCRdb table, and some are missing; sequencing was by immunoSEQ multiplex PCR. Among some 31,000 clones listed, roughly 90% were seen once. Sequencing was performed on CD8+ T cells sorted from blood (inferred from file names), taken from a patient given nivolumab and ipilimumab in sequence. These receptors all come from a human donor with melanoma. The CDR3 runs from the conserved cysteine through the conserved F or W. A D gene is named only where the DNA matches it firmly. For some rows the clone size is stated as once, few or many, or as a class when expanded; others skip it.

v_gene	abundance	j_gene	d_gene	CDR3nt	CDR3aa
TRBV7-9	few	TRBJ2-1	.	TGTGCCACAGATCCAGGCTCCTACAATGAGCAGTTCTTC	CATDPGSYNEQFF
TRBV7-8	.	TRBJ1-2	.	TGTGCCAGCAGCCCGGGGGACTACTATGGCTACACCTTC	CASSPGDYYGYTF
TRBV7-2	.	TRBJ2-1	TRBD2	TGTGCCAGCAGCTACCCCCAAGCGGGGCCCGAGCAGTTCTTC	CASSYPQAGPEQFF
TRBV2	once	TRBJ2-7	TRBD2	TGTGCCAGCAGTGGGTCGGGGGGGTGGTACGAGCAGTACTTC	CASSGSGGWYEQYF
TRBV4-3	.	TRBJ2-1	TRBD2	TGCGCCAGCAGCCCACTAGCGGGGTTTTACAATGAGCAGTTCTTC	CASSPLAGFYNEQFF
TRBV29-1	.	TRBJ2-7	TRBD2	TGCAGCGTCCATAGCGGGGCAACCTACGAGCAGTACTTC	CSVHSGATYEQYF
TRBV27	.	TRBJ2-7	TRBD2	TGTGCCAGCAGCAAACTAGCGGGAGTGTTATACGAGCAGTACTTC	CASSKLAGVLYEQYF
TRBV27	.	TRBJ2-5	TRBD2	TGTGCCAGCAGAACTAGCGGGAGGGCCATGGAGACCCAGTACTTC	CASRTSGRAMETQYF
TRBV28	.	TRBJ1-5	.	TGTGCCAGCAGTTTATACATTTATCAGCCCCAGCATTTT	CASSLYIYQPQHF
TRBV11-1	.	TRBJ2-7	.	TGTGCCAGCAGCTCGCTTGGAGGCTACGAGCAGTACTTC	CASSSLGGYEQYF
TRBV7-2	few	TRBJ2-7	.	TGTGCCAGCAGCTTCGTGCGAGCCTACGAGCAGTACTTC	CASSFVRAYEQYF
TRBV28	.	TRBJ2-1	TRBD2	TGTGCCAGCAGTTTAGCGGGAGGGCGCAATGAGCAGTTCTTC	CASSLAGGRNEQFF
TRBV27	.	TRBJ2-5	TRBD1	TGTGCCAGCAGTTTGGTGACAGGGGCCCCCCAGACCCAGTACTTC	CASSLVTGAPQTQYF
TRBV4-3	.	TRBJ1-2	TRBD1	TGCGCCAGCAGCCAAGCCCCAGGGACAGGGCATGGCTACACCTTC	CASSQAPGTGHGYTF
TRBV5-1	.	TRBJ2-7	TRBD1	TGCGCCAGCAGCCTGGGACAGGGTTTCTACGAGCAGTACTTC	CASSLGQGFYEQYF
TRBV5-4	.	TRBJ2-7	.	TGTGCCAGCAGCTTGGTGGTGTCTGTACGCGACGAGCAGTACTTC	CASSLVVSVRDEQYF
TRBV7-2	.	TRBJ2-7	.	TGTGCCAGCAGCACACTCTGGCAGGGCTACGAGCAGTACTTC	CASSTLWQGYEQYF
TRBV19	few	TRBJ2-3	.	TGTGCCAGTAGTTCCTATACTAGCACAGATACGCAGTATTTT	CASSSYTSTDTQYF
TRBV10-3	.	TRBJ2-7	.	TGTGCCATCAGGGACCCATCAGGGGACCACGAGCAGTACTTC	CAIRDPSGDHEQYF
TRBV9	.	TRBJ1-1	TRBD1	TGTGCCAGCAGCCCGTGGACAGGGGGAAACACTGAAGCTTTCTTT	CASSPWTGGNTEAFF
TRBV5-6	.	TRBJ2-7	TRBD1	TGTGCCAGCAGCCCGACAGGGGCTTACGAGCAGTACTTC	CASSPTGAYEQYF
TRBV7-9	.	TRBJ1-2	.	TGTGCCAGCAGCAAACAGCCGTGGGGGACTGTTTACTATGGCTACACCTTC	CASSKQPWGTVYYGYTF
TRBV7-9	.	TRBJ2-2	.	TGTGCCAGCAGCTTAGGAGGCGGGACCGGGGAGCTGTTTTTT	CASSLGGGTGELFF
TRBV10-3	.	TRBJ2-4	.	TGTGCCATCAGTGAGTCGGGCGGGAACCAAAACATTCAGTACTTC	CAISESGGNQNIQYF
TRBV6-5	.	TRBJ2-7	.	TGTGCCAGCACCGGGACTCTCTCCTACGAGCAGTACTTC	CASTGTLSYEQYF
TRBV4-3	.	TRBJ1-5	.	TGCGCCAGCAGCCAAGATTGGATGCTCGAGGGCAATCAGCCCCAGCATTTT	CASSQDWMLEGNQPQHF
TRBV7-2	.	TRBJ2-3	.	TGTGCCAGCCTAGCGCCGGGGACAGATACGCAGTATTTT	CASLAPGTDTQYF
TRBV6-1	few	TRBJ2-3	.	TGTGCCAGCAGTGAAGCGTACTACCCGGCGACAGATACGCAGTATTTT	CASSEAYYPATDTQYF
TRBV6-5	.	TRBJ2-1	TRBD2	TGTGCCAGCAGTTACTCTCCAGCGGGGGGGACTGAGCAGTTCTTC	CASSYSPAGGTEQFF